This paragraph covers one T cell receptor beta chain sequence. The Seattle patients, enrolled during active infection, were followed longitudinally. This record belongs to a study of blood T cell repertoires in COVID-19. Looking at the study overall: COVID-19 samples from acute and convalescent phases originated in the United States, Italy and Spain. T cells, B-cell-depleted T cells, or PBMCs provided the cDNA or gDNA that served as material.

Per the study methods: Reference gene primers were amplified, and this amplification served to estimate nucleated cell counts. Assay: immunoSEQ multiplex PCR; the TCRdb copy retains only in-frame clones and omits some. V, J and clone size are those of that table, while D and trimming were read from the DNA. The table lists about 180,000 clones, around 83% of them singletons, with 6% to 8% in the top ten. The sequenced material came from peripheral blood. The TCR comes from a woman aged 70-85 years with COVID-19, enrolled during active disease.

The CDR3 sequence is CASKSTGGFRGYEQYF. Here the CDR3 DNA reads TGTGCCAGCAAAAGTACTGGCGGTTTTAGGGGCTACGAGCAGTACTTC. The chain uses TRBV28 and TRBJ2-7; D may be TRBD1 (5 bases). The length of the CDR3 is 16 residues. Germline V CDR1 and CDR2: MDHEN, SYDVKM. The V end lost 7 bases, the J end lost 3 bases, and 22 bases lay between the germline ends. Full variable domain (rest looked up from reference TRBV28 and TRBJ2-7): DVKVTQSSRYLVKRTGEKVFLECVQDMDHENMFWYRQDPGLGLRLIYFSYDVKMKEKGDIPEGYSVSREKKERFSLILESASTNQTSMYLCASKSTGGFRGYEQYFGPGTRLTVT.